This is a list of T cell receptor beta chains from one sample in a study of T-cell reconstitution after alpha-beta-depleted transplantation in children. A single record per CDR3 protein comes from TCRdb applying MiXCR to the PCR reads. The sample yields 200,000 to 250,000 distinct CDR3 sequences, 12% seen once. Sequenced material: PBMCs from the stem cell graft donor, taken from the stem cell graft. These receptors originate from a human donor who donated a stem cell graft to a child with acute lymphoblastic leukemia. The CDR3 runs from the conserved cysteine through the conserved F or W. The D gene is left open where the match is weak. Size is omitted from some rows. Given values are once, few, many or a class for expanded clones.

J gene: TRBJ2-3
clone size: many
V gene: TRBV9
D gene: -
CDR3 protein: CASRPVGSGTDTQYF
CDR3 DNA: TGTGCCAGCAGACCCGTGGGCTCAGGCACAGATACGCAGTATTTT

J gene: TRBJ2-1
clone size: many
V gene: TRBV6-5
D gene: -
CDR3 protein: CASSYSGGSEQFF
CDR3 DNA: TGTGCCAGCAGTTACTCGGGGGGCAGCGAGCAGTTCTTC

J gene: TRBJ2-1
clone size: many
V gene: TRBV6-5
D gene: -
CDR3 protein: CASSYPQGRNEQFF
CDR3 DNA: TGTGCCAGCAGTTACCCTCAGGGGAGGAATGAGCAGTTCTTC

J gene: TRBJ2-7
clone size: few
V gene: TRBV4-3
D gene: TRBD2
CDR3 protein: CASSQEGSGSPYYEQYF
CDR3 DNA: TGCGCCAGCAGCCAAGAAGGGAGCGGGAGCCCATATTACGAGCAGTACTTC

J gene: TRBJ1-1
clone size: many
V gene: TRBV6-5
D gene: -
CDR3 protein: CASRSTENTEAFF
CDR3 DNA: TGTGCCAGCAGATCGACAGAGAACACTGAAGCTTTCTTT

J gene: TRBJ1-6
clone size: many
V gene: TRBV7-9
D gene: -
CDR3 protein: CASGNNSPLHF
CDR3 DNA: TGTGCCAGCGGCAATAATTCACCCCTCCACTTT

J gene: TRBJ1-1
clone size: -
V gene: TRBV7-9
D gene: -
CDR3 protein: CASSPPPSEAFF
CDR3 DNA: TGTGCCAGCAGCCCCCCCCCCTCTGAAGCTTTCTTT

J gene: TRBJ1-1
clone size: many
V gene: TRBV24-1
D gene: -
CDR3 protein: CATREPRGFRSNTEAFF
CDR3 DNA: TGTGCCACCAGAGAACCCAGGGGTTTCCGATCGAACACTGAAGCTTTCTTT

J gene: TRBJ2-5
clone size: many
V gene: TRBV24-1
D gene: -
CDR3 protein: CATGLGAQETQYF
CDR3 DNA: TGTGCCACCGGTTTGGGGGCCCAAGAGACCCAGTACTTC

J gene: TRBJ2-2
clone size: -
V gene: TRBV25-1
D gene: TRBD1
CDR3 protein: CAGSEVDRGWNGELFF
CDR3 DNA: TGTGCCGGCAGTGAAGTTGACAGGGGGTGGAACGGGGAGCTGTTTTTT

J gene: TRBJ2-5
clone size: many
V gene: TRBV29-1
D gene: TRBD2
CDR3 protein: CSATGGEETQYF
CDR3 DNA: TGCAGCGCCACGGGAGGGGAAGAGACCCAGTACTTC

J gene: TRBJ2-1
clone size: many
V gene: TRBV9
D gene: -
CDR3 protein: CASSPPSGNEQFF
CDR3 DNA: TGTGCCAGCAGCCCGCCATCTGGTAATGAGCAGTTCTTC

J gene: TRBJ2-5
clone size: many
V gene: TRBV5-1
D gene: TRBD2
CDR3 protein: CASSQGGLAGAETQYF
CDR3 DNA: TGCGCCAGCAGCCAAGGAGGACTAGCGGGAGCAGAGACCCAGTACTTC

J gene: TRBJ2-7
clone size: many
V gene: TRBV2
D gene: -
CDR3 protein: CASCGSYEQYF
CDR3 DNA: TGTGCCAGCTGCGGTTCCTACGAGCAGTACTTC

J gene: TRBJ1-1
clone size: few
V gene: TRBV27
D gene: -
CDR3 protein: CASRPRGGNTEAFF
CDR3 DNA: TGTGCCAGCAGGCCTAGGGGGGGGAACACTGAAGCTTTCTTT

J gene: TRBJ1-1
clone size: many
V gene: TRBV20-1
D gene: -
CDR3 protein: CSATRVNTEAFF
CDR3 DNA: TGCAGTGCTACCAGGGTTAACACTGAAGCTTTCTTT

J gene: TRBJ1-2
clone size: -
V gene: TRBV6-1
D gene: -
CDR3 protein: CASSEVGEHGYTF
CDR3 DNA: TGTGCCAGCAGTGAAGTTGGGGAACATGGCTACACCTTC

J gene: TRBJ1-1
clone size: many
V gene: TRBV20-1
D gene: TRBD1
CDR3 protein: CSARKGQSNTEAFF
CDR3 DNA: TGCAGTGCTAGGAAGGGACAGTCGAACACTGAAGCTTTCTTT

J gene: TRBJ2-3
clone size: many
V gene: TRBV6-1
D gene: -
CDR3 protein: CASSLGPWGTDTQYF
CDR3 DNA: TGTGCCAGCAGCCTGGGGCCTTGGGGGACAGATACGCAGTATTTT

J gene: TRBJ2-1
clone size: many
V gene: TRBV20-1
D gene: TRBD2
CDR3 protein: CSARDPSGAYNEQFF
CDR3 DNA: TGCAGTGCTAGAGACCCTAGCGGGGCCTACAATGAGCAGTTCTTC

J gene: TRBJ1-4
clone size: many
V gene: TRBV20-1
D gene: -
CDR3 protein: CSALSEKLFF
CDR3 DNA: TGCAGTGCTCTAAGTGAAAAACTGTTTTTT

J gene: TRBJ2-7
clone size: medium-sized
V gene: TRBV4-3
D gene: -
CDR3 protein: CASSQVAGESYEQYF
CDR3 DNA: TGCGCCAGCAGCCAAGTGGCAGGGGAATCCTACGAGCAGTACTTC

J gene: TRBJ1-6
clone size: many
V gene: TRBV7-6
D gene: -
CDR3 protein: CASSEDSSHSPLHF
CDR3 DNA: TGTGCCAGCAGCGAGGACAGTAGTCATTCACCCCTCCACTTT

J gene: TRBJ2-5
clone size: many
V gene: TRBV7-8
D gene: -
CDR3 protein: CASSLSVGVFETQYF
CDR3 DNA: TGTGCCAGCAGCTTAAGTGTTGGAGTGTTTGAGACCCAGTACTTC

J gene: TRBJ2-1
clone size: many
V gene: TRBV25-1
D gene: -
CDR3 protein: CASKTDWNEQFF
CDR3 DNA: TGTGCCAGCAAGACAGACTGGAATGAGCAGTTCTTC

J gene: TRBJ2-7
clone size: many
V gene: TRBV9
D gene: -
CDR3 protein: CASSGLRDEQYF
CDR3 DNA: TGTGCCAGCAGCGGACTGAGGGACGAGCAGTACTTC

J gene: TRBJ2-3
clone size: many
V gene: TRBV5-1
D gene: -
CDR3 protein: CASRAEGATDTQYF
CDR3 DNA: TGCGCCAGCAGGGCGGAGGGGGCAACAGATACGCAGTATTTT

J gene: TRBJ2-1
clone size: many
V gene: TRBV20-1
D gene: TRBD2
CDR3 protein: CSARVPAGVYEQFF
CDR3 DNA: TGCAGTGCTAGAGTTCCAGCGGGAGTGTATGAGCAGTTCTTC

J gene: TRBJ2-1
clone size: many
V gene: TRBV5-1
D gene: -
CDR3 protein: CASSRGEWDEQFF
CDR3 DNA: TGCGCCAGCAGCAGAGGAGAATGGGATGAGCAGTTCTTC

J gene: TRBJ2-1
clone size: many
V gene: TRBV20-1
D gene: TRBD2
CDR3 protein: CSARGLAGWNNEQFF
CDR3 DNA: TGCAGTGCTAGAGGACTAGCGGGATGGAACAATGAGCAGTTCTTC

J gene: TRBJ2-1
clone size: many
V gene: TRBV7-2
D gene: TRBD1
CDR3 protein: CASSSGQGWQFF
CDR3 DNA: TGTGCCAGCAGTTCAGGACAGGGATGGCAGTTCTTC

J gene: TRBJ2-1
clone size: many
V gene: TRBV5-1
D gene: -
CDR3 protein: CASSSFRTTYNEQFF
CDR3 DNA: TGCGCCAGCAGCTCCTTCCGGACCACCTACAATGAGCAGTTCTTC

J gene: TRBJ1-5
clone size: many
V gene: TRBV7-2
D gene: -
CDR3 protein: CASSPPDQPQHF
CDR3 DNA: TGTGCCAGCAGCCCCCCGGATCAGCCCCAGCATTTT

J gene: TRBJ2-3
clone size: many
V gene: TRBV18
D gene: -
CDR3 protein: CASSPLGSGTDTQYF
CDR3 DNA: TGTGCCAGCTCCCCCTTAGGGAGCGGCACAGATACGCAGTATTTT

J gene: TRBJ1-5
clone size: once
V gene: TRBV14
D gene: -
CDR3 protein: CASSQDKGNQPQHF
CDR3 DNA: TGTGCCAGCAGCCAAGATAAGGGTAATCAGCCCCAGCATTTT